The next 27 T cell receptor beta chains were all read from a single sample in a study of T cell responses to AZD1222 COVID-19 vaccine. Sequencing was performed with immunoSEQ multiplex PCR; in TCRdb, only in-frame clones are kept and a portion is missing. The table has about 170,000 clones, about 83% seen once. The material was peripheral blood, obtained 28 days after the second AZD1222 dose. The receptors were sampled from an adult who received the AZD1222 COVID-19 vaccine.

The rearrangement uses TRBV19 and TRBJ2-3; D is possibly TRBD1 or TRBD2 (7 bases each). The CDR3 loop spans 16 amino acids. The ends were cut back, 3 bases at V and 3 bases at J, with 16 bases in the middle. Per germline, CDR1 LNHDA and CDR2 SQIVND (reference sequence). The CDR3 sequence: CASSIPPQGGTDTQYF. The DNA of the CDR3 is TGTGCCAGTAGTATCCCCCCGCAGGGGGGGACAGATACGCAGTATTTT.

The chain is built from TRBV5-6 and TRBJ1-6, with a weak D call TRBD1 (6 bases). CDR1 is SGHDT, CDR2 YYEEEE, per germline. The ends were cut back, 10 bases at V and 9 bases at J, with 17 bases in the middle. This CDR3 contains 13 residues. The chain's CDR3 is CAPQKGVGSPLHF. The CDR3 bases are TGTGCCCCCCAGAAGGGGGTGGGTTCACCCCTCCACTTT.

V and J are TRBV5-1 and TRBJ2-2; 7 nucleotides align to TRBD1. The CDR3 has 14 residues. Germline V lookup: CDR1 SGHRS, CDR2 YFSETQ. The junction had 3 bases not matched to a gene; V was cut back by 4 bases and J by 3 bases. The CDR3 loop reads CASSRQGDTGELFF. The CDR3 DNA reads TGCGCCAGCAGCCGACAGGGAGACACCGGGGAGCTGTTTTTT.

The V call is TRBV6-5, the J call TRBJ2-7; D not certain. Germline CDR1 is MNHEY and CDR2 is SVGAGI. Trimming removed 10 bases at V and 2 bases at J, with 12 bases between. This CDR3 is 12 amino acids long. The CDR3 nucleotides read TGTGCCATGCAGACGGATACCTACGAGCAGTACTTC. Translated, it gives CAMQTDTYEQYF.

The CDR3 DNA reads TGTGCCAGCAGTTCCGGTCGTAGCACTGAAGCTTTCTTT. It specifies CASSSGRSTEAFF. The rearrangement uses TRBV12-3 or TRBV12-4 and TRBJ1-1; no clear D. The V end lost 4 bases, the J end lost 4 bases, and 10 bases lay between the germline ends. CDR3 length equals 13 residues.

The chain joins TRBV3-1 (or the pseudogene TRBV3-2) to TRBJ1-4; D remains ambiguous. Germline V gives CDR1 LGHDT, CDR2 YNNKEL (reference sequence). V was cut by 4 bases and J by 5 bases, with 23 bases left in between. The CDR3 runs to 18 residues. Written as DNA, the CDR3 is TGTGCCAGCAGCCCGAAAACACCCCGAGTCTGGAGGAATGAAAAACTGTTTTTT. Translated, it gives CASSPKTPRVWRNEKLFF.

This chain's CDR3 is CAWSGRLQDSGNTIYF. The CDR3 DNA follows: TGTGCCTGGAGTGGGCGCCTACAGGACTCTGGAAACACCATATATTTT. The V and J genes are TRBV30 and TRBJ1-3, with D tentatively TRBD1 (5 bases). V was shortened by 1 base and J by 0 bases, with 13 bases between the two germline ends. This CDR3 has 16 amino acids. Germline values: CDR1 GTSNPN, CDR2 SVGIG (reference sequence).

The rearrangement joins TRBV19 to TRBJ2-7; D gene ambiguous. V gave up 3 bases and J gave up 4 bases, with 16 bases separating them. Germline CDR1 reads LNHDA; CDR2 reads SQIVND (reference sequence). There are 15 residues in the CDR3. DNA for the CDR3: TGTGCCAGTAGTATTACAAGGGTCGCTCCTTACGAGCAGTACTTC. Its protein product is CASSITRVAPYEQYF. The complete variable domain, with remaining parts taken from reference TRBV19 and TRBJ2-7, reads DGGITQSPKYLFRKEGQNVTLSCEQNLNHDAMYWYRQDPGQGLRLIYYSQIVNDFQKGDIAEGYSVSREKKESFPLTVTSAQKNPTAFYLCASSITRVAPYEQYFGPGTRLTVT.

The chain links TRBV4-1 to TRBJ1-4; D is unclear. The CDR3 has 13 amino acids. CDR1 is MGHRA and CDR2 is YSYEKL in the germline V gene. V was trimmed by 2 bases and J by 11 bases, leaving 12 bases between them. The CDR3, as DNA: TGCGCCAGCAGCCAACCCGGGCCCGGGAAACTGTTTTTT. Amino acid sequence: CASSQPGPGKLFF.

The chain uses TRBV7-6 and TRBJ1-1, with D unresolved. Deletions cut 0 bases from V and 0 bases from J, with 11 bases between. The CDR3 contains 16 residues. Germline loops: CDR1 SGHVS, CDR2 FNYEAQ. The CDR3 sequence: CASSLAPSGLNTEAFF. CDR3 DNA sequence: TGTGCCAGCAGCTTAGCACCGTCGGGTTTGAACACTGAAGCTTTCTTT.

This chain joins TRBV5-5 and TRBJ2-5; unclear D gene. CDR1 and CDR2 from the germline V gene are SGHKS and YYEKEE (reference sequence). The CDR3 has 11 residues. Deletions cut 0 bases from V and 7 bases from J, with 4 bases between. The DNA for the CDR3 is TGTGCCAGCAGCTTGGAAGGGACCCAGTACTTC. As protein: CASSLEGTQYF.

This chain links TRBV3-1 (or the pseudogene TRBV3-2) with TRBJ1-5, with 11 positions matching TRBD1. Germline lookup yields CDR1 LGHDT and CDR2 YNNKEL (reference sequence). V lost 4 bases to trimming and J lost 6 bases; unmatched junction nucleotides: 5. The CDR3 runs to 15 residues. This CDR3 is CASSPGQGARQPQHF. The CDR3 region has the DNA TGTGCCAGCAGCCCCGGACAGGGGGCTCGTCAGCCCCAGCATTTT.

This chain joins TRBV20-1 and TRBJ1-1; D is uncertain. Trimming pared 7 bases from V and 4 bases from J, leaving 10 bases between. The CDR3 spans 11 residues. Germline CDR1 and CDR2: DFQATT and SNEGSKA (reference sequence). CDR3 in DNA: TGCAGTGGGCTCGCGGCCACTGAAGCTTTCTTT. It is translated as CSGLAATEAFF.

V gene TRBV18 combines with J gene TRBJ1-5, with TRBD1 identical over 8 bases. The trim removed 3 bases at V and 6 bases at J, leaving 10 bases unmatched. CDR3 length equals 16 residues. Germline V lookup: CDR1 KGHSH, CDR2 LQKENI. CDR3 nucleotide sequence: TGTGCCAGCTCACCCGCCACGACAGGGGTTGGTCAGCCCCAGCATTTT. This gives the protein CASSPATTGVGQPQHF.

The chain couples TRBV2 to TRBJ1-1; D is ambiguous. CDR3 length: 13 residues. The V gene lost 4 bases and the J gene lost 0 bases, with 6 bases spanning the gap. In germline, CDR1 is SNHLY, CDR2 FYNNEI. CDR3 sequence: CASSVQMNTEAFF. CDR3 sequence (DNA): TGTGCCAGCAGTGTTCAGATGAACACTGAAGCTTTCTTT.

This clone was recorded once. The CDR3 sequence is CASSLWGSGNTIYF. CDR3 bases: TGCGCCAGCAGCTTGTGGGGATCTGGAAACACCATATATTTT. This chain uses TRBV5-1 with TRBJ1-3, with D unclear. The CDR3 runs 14 residues. The V gene lost 1 base and the J gene lost 1 base, with 6 bases spanning the gap. In germline, CDR1 is SGHRS, CDR2 YFSETQ.

CDR3 DNA: TGCGCCAGCAGCCCGTCGGGGGATGAGCAGTTCTTC. This translates into CASSPSGDEQFF. The J gene is TRBJ2-1, the V gene TRBV5-1; D possibly corresponds to TRBD2 (6 bases). CDR1 and CDR2 from the germline V gene are SGHRS and YFSETQ. V lost 4 bases and J 8 bases, leaving 10 bases between the germline ends. There are 12 residues in the CDR3.

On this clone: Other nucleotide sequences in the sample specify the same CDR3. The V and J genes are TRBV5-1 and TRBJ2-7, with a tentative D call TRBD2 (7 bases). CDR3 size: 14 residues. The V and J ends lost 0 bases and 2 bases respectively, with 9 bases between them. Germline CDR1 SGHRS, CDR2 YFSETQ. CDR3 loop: CASSLAGGAYEQYF. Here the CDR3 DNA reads TGCGCCAGCAGCTTGGCGGGGGGCGCCTACGAGCAGTACTTC.

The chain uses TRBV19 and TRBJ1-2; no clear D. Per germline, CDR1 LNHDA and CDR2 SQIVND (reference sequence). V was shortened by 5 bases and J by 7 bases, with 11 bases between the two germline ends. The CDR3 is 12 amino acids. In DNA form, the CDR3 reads TGTGCCAGTAGTCATTTTGATGGTGGCTACACCTTC. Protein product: CASSHFDGGYTF.

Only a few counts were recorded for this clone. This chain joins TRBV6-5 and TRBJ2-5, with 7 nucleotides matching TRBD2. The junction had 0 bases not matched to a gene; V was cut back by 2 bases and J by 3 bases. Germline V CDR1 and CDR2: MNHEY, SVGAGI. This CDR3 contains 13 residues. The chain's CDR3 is CASSYGGEETQYF. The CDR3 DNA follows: TGTGCCAGCAGTTACGGGGGGGAAGAGACCCAGTACTTC.

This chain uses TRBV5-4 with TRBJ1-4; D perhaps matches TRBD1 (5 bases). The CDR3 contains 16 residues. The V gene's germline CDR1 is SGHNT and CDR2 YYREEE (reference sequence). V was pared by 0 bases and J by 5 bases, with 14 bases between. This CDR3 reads CASSLGGFTVNEKLFF. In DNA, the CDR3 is TGTGCCAGCAGCTTGGGGGGCTTTACAGTGAATGAAAAACTGTTTTTT.

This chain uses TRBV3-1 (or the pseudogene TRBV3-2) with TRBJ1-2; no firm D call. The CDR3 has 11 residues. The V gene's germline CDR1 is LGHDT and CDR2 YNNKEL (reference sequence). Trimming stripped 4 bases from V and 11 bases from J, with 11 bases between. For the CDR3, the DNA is TGTGCCAGCAGCCTTGGACGGACTTACACCTTC. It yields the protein CASSLGRTYTF.

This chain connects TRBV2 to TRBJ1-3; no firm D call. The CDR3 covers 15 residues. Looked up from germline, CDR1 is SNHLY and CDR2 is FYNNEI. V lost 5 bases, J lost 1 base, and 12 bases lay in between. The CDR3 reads CASSISRASGNTIYF. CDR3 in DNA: TGTGCCAGCAGTATCTCTAGGGCTTCTGGAAACACCATATATTTT.

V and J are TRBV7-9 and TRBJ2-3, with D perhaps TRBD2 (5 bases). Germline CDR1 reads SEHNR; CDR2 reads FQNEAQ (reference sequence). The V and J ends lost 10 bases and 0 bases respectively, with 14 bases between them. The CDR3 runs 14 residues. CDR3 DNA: TGTGCCACCGGACCTCCGGGGAGCACAGATACGCAGTATTTT. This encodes CATGPPGSTDTQYF.

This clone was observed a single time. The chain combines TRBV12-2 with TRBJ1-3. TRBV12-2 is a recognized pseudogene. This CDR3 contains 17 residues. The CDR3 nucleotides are TGTGCAAGTCGCTTAGCGCGGAATAGGGTTTCTGGAAACACCATATATTTT. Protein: CASRLARNRVSGNTIYF.

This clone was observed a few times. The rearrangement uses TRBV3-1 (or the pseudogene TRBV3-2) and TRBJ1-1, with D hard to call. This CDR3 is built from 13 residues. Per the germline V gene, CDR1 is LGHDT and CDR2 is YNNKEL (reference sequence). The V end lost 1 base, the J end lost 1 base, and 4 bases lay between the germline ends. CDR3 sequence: CASSQVGNTEAFF. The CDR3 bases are TGTGCCAGCAGCCAAGTAGGGAACACTGAAGCTTTCTTT.

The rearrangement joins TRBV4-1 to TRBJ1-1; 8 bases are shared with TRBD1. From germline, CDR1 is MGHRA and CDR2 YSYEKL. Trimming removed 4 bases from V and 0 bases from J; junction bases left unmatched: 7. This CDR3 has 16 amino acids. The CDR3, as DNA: TGCGCCAGCAGCCCAGTAGGACAGGGATTGAACACTGAAGCTTTCTTT. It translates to CASSPVGQGLNTEAFF.